This T cell receptor (beta chain) originates from a study of blood T cell repertoires in COVID-19. Overall study: Sites in the United States, Italy and Spain provided acute and convalescent COVID-19 samples. T cells, B-cell-depleted T cells, or PBMCs provided the cDNA or gDNA that served as material.

The Seattle patients, enrolled during active infection, were followed longitudinally. The CDR3 length is 14 residues. Trimming shortened V by 6 bases and J by 6 bases, and 14 bases separated the two germline ends. Germline CDR1 reads MDHEN; CDR2 reads SYDVKM. Produced via immunoSEQ multiplex PCR; TCRdb's table is partial and in-frame only. The table shows 30,000 to 40,000 clones, with around 74% occurring only once. J is TRBJ2-2 and V is TRBV28, with D maybe TRBD1 (6 bases). Sequences were obtained from peripheral blood. The sequence derives from a man in his 70s with COVID-19, enrolled during active disease. CDR3: CASSSHRAAGELFF. The CDR3 DNA reads TGTGCCAGCAGCTCTCACAGGGCGGCCGGGGAGCTGTTTTTT.